The next 9 T cell receptor beta chains were all read from a single sample in a study of T cell clonality in common variable immunodeficiency (dated by TCRdb to the mid-2010s). The method was the immunoSEQ multiplex PCR assay. This is the immuneACCESS table as TCRdb keeps it, with only in-frame sequences that have V and J called. A part of the clones is gone; compared with another copy, unresolved V genes explain less than half, and the rest is unexplained. This sample has 50,000 to 65,000 clones in the table, none counted a single time. The ten largest account for around 0.8% of the sample. Sequencing was performed on peripheral blood mononuclear cells. The receptors derive from a person aged 18 to 70 in good health.

This clone was counted at least ten times. CDR3 DNA (partial): TGTGCCAGCTCACCAACAGCCACCGGGGAG. As protein: CASSPTATGE. The whole CDR3 region reads CASSPTATGELFF. V is TRBV18 and J is TRBJ2-2; no reliable D call. The sequenced fragment ends 3 residues before the CDR3 boundary, so the rest is inferred from the germline J gene. The CDR3 loop spans 13 amino acids. Germline V gene sequence: CDR1 KGHSH, CDR2 LQKENI. Trimming took 2 bases from V and 4 from J, leaving 5 bases between them.

With respect to this clone: This likely came from a read error, as a far larger clone is one base away. The read is 3 residues too short to cover the CDR3 end, so that end is filled in from the germline J gene. Additional DNA sequences in this sample encode the identical CDR3. The gene calls are TRBV6-1 and TRBJ2-3; 11 bases line up with TRBD2. In germline, CDR1 is MNHNS, CDR2 SASEGT. The CDR3 covers 15 residues. CDR3 region: CVSSETSGSPDTQYF. CDR3 DNA (partial): TGTGTCAGCAGTGAAACTAGCGGGAGCCCAGATACG.

There are many counts of this clone. The read finishes 3 residues shy of the CDR3 end, and the germline J gene is used to complete it. This rearrangement joins TRBV7-8 to TRBJ2-6, with 7 nucleotides matching TRBD1. V lost 5 bases to trimming and J lost 5 bases; unmatched junction nucleotides: 12. Germline-derived CDR1 and CDR2 are SGHVS and FQNEAQ. This CDR3 is 17 amino acids long. The part of the CDR3 DNA that was read is TGTGCCAGCAGCACGTCCGGGACAGATGTGTGGGCCAACGTC. Amino acid sequence: CASSTSGTDVWANV. The whole CDR3 protein reads CASSTSGTDVWANVLTF.

This clone has only a few counts. The CDR3 end is not reached by the read, which stops 3 residues before it; the germline J gene fills it in. V and J are TRBV19 and TRBJ1-1; 8 positions match TRBD1. Looked up from germline, CDR1 is LNHDA and CDR2 is SQIVND (reference sequence). The V segment lost 9 bases and the J segment 2 bases; nucleotides outside the gene matches: 8. The CDR3 extends over 14 amino acids. CDR3 DNA, as far as it was read: TGTGCCAGCTCGAACAGGGGGGTCAACACTGAA. Its translation is CASSNRGVNTE. The whole CDR3 protein reads CASSNRGVNTEAFF.

This clone showed up many times. The read comes to an end 3 residues before the CDR3 does, leaving the germline J gene to fill in the end. The V gene is TRBV19, the J gene TRBJ2-2; a weak D match, TRBD2 (5 bases). CDR3 size: 15 residues. Germline V gene data show CDR1 as LNHDA and CDR2 as SQIVND (reference sequence). V was shortened by 9 bases and J by 5 bases, with 19 bases between the two germline ends. The CDR3 reads CASLNRRGSTGELFF. The CDR3 DNA, read in part, is TGTGCCAGCCTTAACCGCCGGGGTAGTACCGGGGAG.

The sample holds many counts of this clone. The DNA ends 3 residues before the CDR3 does, and the rest of the CDR3 is filled in from the germline J gene. The rearrangement links TRBV5-1 to TRBJ2-7; the match to TRBD2 covers 9 bases. The CDR3 is 15 residues long. The junction had 13 bases not matched to a gene; V was cut back by 6 bases and J by 6 bases. The germline gives CDR1 SGHRS, CDR2 YFSETQ. CDR3 bases read: TGCGCCAGCACCCTGGCCGCGGGAGGGCCGTTCGAG. Its protein is CASTLAAGGPFE. The whole CDR3 sequence is CASTLAAGGPFEQYF. The entire variable domain, with the rest obtained from reference TRBV5-1 and TRBJ2-7, is as follows: KAGVTQTPRYLIKTRGQQVTLSCSPISGHRSVSWYQQTPGQGLQFLFEYFSETQRNKGNFPGRFSGRQFSNSRSEMNVSTLELGDSALYLCASTLAAGGPFEQYFGPGTRLTVT.

In its sample, this clone was seen many times. The CDR3 end falls 3 residues outside the read, so it is completed with the germline J gene. This chain joins TRBV7-9 and TRBJ2-7, with a possible D match to TRBD1 (5 bases). CDR1 SEHNR and CDR2 FQNEAQ come from the germline V gene (reference sequence). Between the trimmed V and J ends, which lost 1 base and 2 bases, there was a span of 9 bases. This CDR3 spans 14 amino acids. CDR3 region: CASSLGRGAYEQYF. Incomplete CDR3 DNA: TGTGCCAGCAGCTTAGGAAGGGGCGCCTACGAG.

This clone was seen ten or more times. The CDR3 end is not reached by the read, which stops 3 residues before it; the germline J gene fills it in. The chain recombines TRBV5-4 with TRBJ1-5, with D unresolved. Per the germline V gene, CDR1 is SGHNT and CDR2 is YYREEE (reference sequence). Trimming removed 0 bases from V and 7 bases from J, with 5 bases in between. The CDR3 sequence is 12 residues long. CDR3: CASSLDGQPQHF. The part of the CDR3 DNA that was read is TGTGCCAGCAGCTTGGACGGGCAGCCC.

This clone was recorded many times. Partial CDR3 DNA: TGTGCCAGTCGGAAGGGACACGAAAGCAATCAGCCC. Protein sequence: CASRKGHESNQP. The CDR3 reads in full as CASRKGHESNQPQHF. The chain carries TRBV19 and TRBJ1-5, with D possibly matching TRBD1 (6 bases). The CDR3 end lies 3 residues beyond the end of the read and is filled in from the germline J gene. CDR1 LNHDA and CDR2 SQIVND come from the germline V gene (reference sequence). The CDR3 length is 15 residues. V was cut by 8 bases and J by 1 base, with 15 bases left in between.